Each of the 31 T cell receptor beta chains below was sequenced from the same sample in a study of T cells in Graves' hyperthyroidism and ophthalmopathy (dated by TCRdb to about 2019). Receptor amplification or capture employed multiplex PCR. Sequencer: Illumina HiSeq 2000. Amplification of TCR beta CDR3 regions was carried out from RNA transcripts. For the first round of RT-PCR on the TCR CDR3, the HTBI primer set was used together with the Qiagen OneStep RT-PCR kit. The raw public data were reprocessed by TCRdb itself: fastp quality trimming at Q25, MiXCR clonotype calling, in-frame beta chains only. Rows merge per CDR3 protein into single entries with the most common DNA and genes. A total of nearly 600,000 distinct CDR3 sequences appear in this sample, 11% to 15% of them only once. 5.8% of the sample is taken by the ten largest. The sample comprised blood. These receptors all stem from a woman aged 25 to 39 with Graves' hyperthyroidism that later progressed to Graves' ophthalmopathy.

The chain uses TRBV6-1 and TRBJ2-5; D not resolved. Trimming cost V 6 bases and J 0 bases, with 11 bases left between them. In germline, CDR1 is MNHNS, CDR2 SASEGT. This CDR3 is 14 amino acids long. CDR3: CASRPQKYQETQYF. CDR3 DNA sequence: TGTGCCAGCAGACCACAGAAGTACCAAGAGACCCAGTACTTC.

This clonotype was seen ten or more times. The chain uses TRBV7-2 and TRBJ2-5; D not resolved. CDR1 is SGHTA, CDR2 FQGNSA, per germline. The V and J ends lost 1 base and 4 bases respectively, with 10 bases between them. CDR3 length equals 14 residues. The CDR3 is CASSLELSSETQYF. CDR3 DNA sequence: TGTGCCAGCAGCTTAGAACTATCCTCAGAGACCCAGTACTTC.

The chain recombines TRBV12-3 or TRBV12-4 with TRBJ2-2; the D call may be TRBD1 or TRBD2 (7 bases each). The CDR3 contains 16 residues. Trimming took off 8 bases at V and 1 base at J, with 17 bases between the two ends. The CDR3 DNA follows: TGTGCCAGCGAAGGGGGAGGGGGCCGGAACACCGGGGAGCTGTTTTTT. Translating gives CASEGGGGRNTGELFF.

This clonotype was counted at least ten times. The chain recombines TRBV10-3 with TRBJ1-1; 9 nucleotides match TRBD1. Germline lookup yields CDR1 ENHRY and CDR2 SYGVKD. Trimming took 4 bases from V and 10 from J; bases not matched to a gene: 7. The CDR3 length is 13 residues. The CDR3, as DNA: TGTGCCATCAGTGGGGACAGGGTGGCGGGAGCTTTCTTT. Translating gives CAISGDRVAGAFF.

In its sample, this clonotype was seen many times. The chain combines TRBV6-2 or TRBV6-3 with TRBJ2-3, with TRBD2 matching 7 bases. The CDR3 extends over 10 amino acids. Germline V gives CDR1 MNHEY, CDR2 SVGEGT. V was pared by 10 bases and J by 6 bases, with 1 base of the junction left unmatched. The CDR3 is CATGGDTQYF. The CDR3 DNA follows: TGTGCCACCGGGGGGGATACGCAGTATTTT.

V gene TRBV28 combines with J gene TRBJ2-7; D gene ambiguous. The germline gives CDR1 MDHEN, CDR2 SYDVKM. The ends were cut back, 6 bases at V and 1 base at J, with 7 bases in the middle. This CDR3 is 12 amino acids long. This CDR3 reads CASRTRSYEQYF. CDR3 sequence (DNA): TGTGCCAGCAGGACGCGGTCCTACGAGCAGTACTTC.

This clonotype was counted many times. The chain has TRBV2 and TRBJ2-7, with D perhaps being TRBD1 or TRBD2 (5 bases each). V shed 6 bases and J shed 2 bases, with 11 bases lying between them. Germline loops: CDR1 SNHLY, CDR2 FYNNEI. The CDR3 length is 13 residues. CDR3 in DNA: TGTGCCAGCAGGGGGGAAGGGGCCTACGAGCAGTACTTC. This encodes CASRGEGAYEQYF.

This clonotype was counted at least ten times. The rearrangement links TRBV7-2 to TRBJ2-1; D remains unclear. Germline V CDR1 and CDR2: SGHTA, FQGNSA. The V end was cut by 5 bases, the J end by 4 bases, with 12 bases between. The length of the CDR3 is 14 residues. DNA of the CDR3: TGTGCCAGCAGCATCGGGCAGACTTACAATGAGCAGTTCTTC. This gives the protein CASSIGQTYNEQFF.

This clonotype was seen more than once but under ten times. The genes are TRBV19 and TRBJ2-1, with 14 nucleotides matching TRBD2. The trim removed 5 bases at V and 7 bases at J, leaving 22 bases unmatched. CDR3 size: 21 residues. Germline assignment: CDR1 LNHDA and CDR2 SQIVND (reference sequence). DNA for the CDR3: TGTGCCAGTAGTGGAGGGACTAGCGGGAGAGTAAGCCTTCAGAGAGTAAATGAGCAGTTCTTC. This translates into CASSGGTSGRVSLQRVNEQFF.

This clonotype has at least ten counts. This chain links TRBV30 with TRBJ1-4; weak D call: TRBD1 (5 bases). This CDR3 contains 12 residues. The V end was cut by 7 bases, the J end by 5 bases, with 11 bases between. Germline assignment: CDR1 GTSNPN and CDR2 SVGIG (reference sequence). DNA for the CDR3: TGTGCCTTGACAGACGGGAATGAAAAACTGTTTTTT. Amino acid sequence: CALTDGNEKLFF. Full variable domain (outside the CDR3, taken from reference TRBV30 and TRBJ1-4): SQTIHQWPATLVQPVGSPLSLECTVEGTSNPNLYWYRQAAGRGLQLLFYSVGIGQISSEVPQNLSASRPQDRQFILSSKKLLLSDSGFYLCALTDGNEKLFFGSGTQLSVL.

This clonotype was observed a handful of times. Just one base apart from a much larger clone, this may be a read error. The chain recombines TRBV5-1 with TRBJ2-1; 9 bases agree with TRBD2. Germline CDR1 and CDR2: SGHRS and YFSETQ. The CDR3 totals 15 residues. Trimming cost V 5 bases and J 4 bases; bases outside gene matches: 7. CDR3 DNA: TGCGCCAGCAGTTCAGCTAGCGGGACATACAATGAGCAGTTCTTC. Protein product: CASSSASGTYNEQFF.

This clonotype was picked up a small number of times. The gene calls are TRBV5-5 and TRBJ1-5; 7 positions match TRBD1. Losses at the gene ends were 4 bases for V and 6 bases for J; bases not matched to a gene: 7. The CDR3 is 14 residues long. Germline V gives CDR1 SGHKS, CDR2 YYEKEE (reference sequence). The CDR3 region is CASSPGTVRQPQHF. The CDR3 DNA sequence: TGTGCCAGCAGCCCCGGGACAGTTCGTCAGCCCCAGCATTTT.

About this clonotype: A much more abundant neighbour one base away suggests this may be a read error. The gene calls are TRBV14 and TRBJ2-1, with 9 nucleotides matching TRBD1. The germline CDR1 and CDR2 sequences are SGHDN and FVKESK. The CDR3 runs 20 residues. DNA of the CDR3: TGTGCCAGCCGCCAAGAGAGGACAGGGGAGATTCCCAGCTCCTACAATGAGCAGTTCTTC. This translates into CASRQERTGEIPSSYNEQFF.

This clonotype was seen more than once but under ten times. This rearrangement joins TRBV10-3 to TRBJ2-1, with 11 bases matching TRBD2. This CDR3 comprises 16 residues. V shed 6 bases and J 4 bases; nucleotides not matched to a gene: 8. Germline CDR1 reads ENHRY; CDR2 reads SYGVKD. The CDR3, as DNA: TGTGCCATCAGGGATAGCGGGAGGGCCCAGTACAATGAGCAGTTCTTC. It is translated as CAIRDSGRAQYNEQFF.

The J gene is TRBJ2-2, the V gene TRBV2; D perhaps matches TRBD1 (7 bases). Per the germline V gene, CDR1 is SNHLY and CDR2 is FYNNEI. This CDR3 region has 13 residues. The V end lost 11 bases, the J end lost 1 base, and 11 bases lay between the germline ends. This CDR3 is CAAGGGNTGELFF. The CDR3 DNA follows: TGTGCCGCAGGGGGAGGGAACACCGGGGAGCTGTTTTTT.

This clonotype showed up many times. The chain recombines TRBV27 with TRBJ1-2; D uncertain. The germline gives CDR1 MNHEY, CDR2 SMNVEV (reference sequence). V was shortened by 3 bases and J by 3 bases, with 11 bases between the two germline ends. This CDR3 region has 14 residues. The DNA for the CDR3 is TGTGCCAGCAGTTTCCACGGAGTGGACTATGGCTACACCTTC. This sequence encodes CASSFHGVDYGYTF.

The table lists this clonotype with many counts. The genes are TRBV20-1 and TRBJ1-1, with a possible D match to TRBD1 (6 bases). Germline CDR1 and CDR2: DFQATT and SNEGSKA (reference sequence). The CDR3 loop spans 13 amino acids. V gave up 8 bases and J gave up 1 base, with 14 bases separating them. The CDR3 DNA sequence: TGCAGTCGAAAGGACAGACCGAACACTGAAGCTTTCTTT. It codes for CSRKDRPNTEAFF.

The sample holds many counts of this clonotype. V is TRBV2 and J is TRBJ1-5, with D perhaps TRBD1 (5 bases). Per germline, CDR1 SNHLY and CDR2 FYNNEI. V was pared by 8 bases and J by 5 bases, with 13 bases between. The CDR3 sequence is 13 residues long. CDR3: CASRAREDQPQHF. CDR3 sequence (DNA): TGTGCCAGCCGGGCCAGGGAGGATCAGCCCCAGCATTTT.

The table lists this clonotype with many counts. This chain links TRBV27 with TRBJ2-5, with D unresolved. V was trimmed by 3 bases and J by 4 bases, leaving 3 bases between them. This CDR3 is built from 11 residues. Germline values: CDR1 MNHEY, CDR2 SMNVEV (reference sequence). The DNA for the CDR3 is TGTGCCAGCAGTTTTGCAGAGACCCAGTACTTC. This gives the protein CASSFAETQYF.

This clonotype was detected ten times or more. The rearrangement uses TRBV20-1 and TRBJ1-1, with D uncertain. V was shortened by 3 bases and J by 2 bases, with 10 bases between the two germline ends. The CDR3 runs to 13 residues. From germline, CDR1 is DFQATT and CDR2 SNEGSKA (reference sequence). The CDR3 DNA sequence: TGCAGTGCTAGTCGGGTGGATAACACTGAAGCTTTCTTT. Protein: CSASRVDNTEAFF.

Many counts were recorded for this clonotype. The chain has TRBV12-5 and TRBJ2-3; TRBD1 might be the D (6 bases). The CDR3 spans 16 residues. CDR1 and CDR2 (germline): LGHNT, FRNRAP. Trimming removed 0 bases at V and 2 bases at J, with 12 bases between. For the CDR3, the DNA is TGTGCTAGTGGTTTGGTAAGGAGACAGGACACAGATACGCAGTATTTT. Translating it yields CASGLVRRQDTDTQYF.

The sample holds a few counts of this clonotype. The chain recombines TRBV3-1 with TRBJ1-5; perhaps TRBD1 as D (5 bases). CDR1 is LGHDT and CDR2 is YNNKEL in the germline V gene (reference sequence). The CDR3 extends over 17 amino acids. Trimming removed 4 bases at V and 2 bases at J, with 18 bases between. CDR3 nucleotides: TGTGCCAGCAGCCCCCCAGAGGGCAGGGATGGCAATCAGCCCCAGCATTTT. Amino acid sequence: CASSPPEGRDGNQPQHF.

Ten or more counts support this clonotype. The V and J genes are TRBV10-1 and TRBJ2-3, with unresolved D. Germline CDR1 and CDR2: WNHNN and SYGVQD (reference sequence). This CDR3 has 15 amino acids. V gave up 0 bases and J gave up 4 bases, with 11 bases separating them. CDR3 sequence (DNA): TGCGCCAGCAGTGAGTCGATGTTCTCCGCAGATACGCAGTATTTT. This sequence encodes CASSESMFSADTQYF.

This clonotype was observed many times. The CDR3 DNA reads TGTGCCAGCAGCTTATTGAGTGGGAGCTCCTACGAGCAGTACTTC. Amino acid sequence: CASSLLSGSSYEQYF. The V call is TRBV7-8, the J call TRBJ2-7; D possibly corresponds to TRBD2 (5 bases). The V end lost 2 bases, the J end lost 0 bases, and 11 bases lay between the germline ends. CDR1 SGHVS and CDR2 FQNEAQ come from the germline V gene. CDR3 size: 15 residues.

The chain carries TRBV7-9 and TRBJ2-6, with 10 bases that match TRBD2. CDR3 size: 18 residues. V gave up 5 bases and J gave up 0 bases; unmatched junction bases: 7. CDR1 is SEHNR, CDR2 FQNEAQ, per germline (reference sequence). The DNA of the CDR3 is TGTGCCAGCAGCCGTCAAGCGGGGGGGGGCTCTGGGGCCAACGTCCTGACTTTC. Translation: CASSRQAGGGSGANVLTF.

This clonotype was seen many times. The chain recombines TRBV10-3 with TRBJ1-2; a weak D match, TRBD1 (6 bases). Germline values: CDR1 ENHRY, CDR2 SYGVKD. Between the trimmed V and J ends, which lost 0 bases and 8 bases, there was a span of 10 bases. CDR3 length: 13 amino acids. The CDR3 DNA is TGTGCCATCAGTGAGTCTGGGGGGCGCGGCTACACCTTC. It codes for CAISESGGRGYTF.

This clonotype showed up just a few times. The rearrangement joins TRBV24-1 to TRBJ2-2, with D maybe TRBD2 (5 bases). The CDR3 has 17 amino acids. CDR1 and CDR2 from the germline V gene are KGHDR and SFDVKD. Between the trimmed V and J ends, which lost 0 bases and 5 bases, there was a span of 15 bases. CDR3 bases: TGTGCCACCAGTGATTTGAATGGTCGGGGTTTGACCGGGGAGCTGTTTTTT. Its translation: CATSDLNGRGLTGELFF.

Regarding this clonotype: This could be a read error, since a much larger clone is one nucleotide away. J is TRBJ1-1 and V is TRBV20-1; a possible D gene is TRBD1 (5 bases). There are 13 residues in the CDR3. CDR1 is DFQATT and CDR2 is SNEGSKA in the germline V gene (reference sequence). The CDR3 is CSARTRQNTEALF. The DNA of the CDR3 is TGCAGTGCTAGAACCAGACAGAACACTGAAGCTTTATTT.

This clonotype was counted a few times. The rearrangement uses TRBV28 and TRBJ2-7; possible D gene TRBD2, 6 bases. The germline CDR1 and CDR2 sequences are MDHEN and SYDVKM. Trimming shortened V by 6 bases and J by 9 bases, and 15 bases separated the two germline ends. CDR3 length: 12 amino acids. CDR3 DNA: TGTGCCAGCAGCCGCGCGGAGGGTTCGCAGTACTTC. Its translation is CASSRAEGSQYF.

The rearrangement links TRBV2 to TRBJ2-1; maybe TRBD2 (6 bases). V lost 4 bases and J lost 8, with 18 bases in between. Germline-derived CDR1 and CDR2 are SNHLY and FYNNEI. The CDR3 runs 15 residues. CDR3 nucleotides: TGTGCCAGCAGTGCCCGGGCCCCGGAGGGCGATGAGCAGTTCTTC. Its translation is CASSARAPEGDEQFF. Full variable domain (outside the CDR3, taken from reference TRBV2 and TRBJ2-1): EPEVTQTPSHQVTQMGQEVILRCVPISNHLYFYWYRQILGQKVEFLVSFYNNEISEKSEIFDDQFSVERPDGSNFTLKIRSTKLEDSAMYFCASSARAPEGDEQFFGPGTRLTVL.

This clonotype was seen only a few times. This sequence joins TRBV12-3 or TRBV12-4 and TRBJ2-7; D call uncertain. The CDR3 sequence is 13 residues long. V dropped 3 bases and J dropped 4 bases, with 10 bases sitting between them. The CDR3 sequence: CASSFYGSYEQYF. The DNA for the CDR3 is TGTGCCAGCAGTTTTTACGGTTCTTACGAGCAGTACTTC.